The rows below give T cell receptor beta chains drawn from one sample of a study of cytomegalovirus exposure and HLA in healthy donors. Sequencing used immunoSEQ multiplex PCR; TCRdb keeps in-frame clones, though not all of them. The sample has over 200,000 clones; roughly 83% are singletons. Sequenced material: PBMCs. These receptors all come from a woman aged 18-30 years in good health and CMV-seronegative. The conserved cysteine and the conserved F or W are not part of the CDR3 here. Each record gives: V gene, CDR3 protein.

>TRBV5-1
ASSLAPRRHYGYT
>TRBV5-1
ASSLGPQTSGYT
>TRBV30
AWSSNALAPQH
>TRBV4-1
ASSQAHRQGPEQLF
>TRBV5-8
ASSLVRWTF
>TRBV2
ASIGRVSPDTQY
>TRBV21-1
ASSKDGRQGPMNTEAF
>TRBV7-8
ASSSRLAGGYNEQF
>TRBV7-9
ATSGGGHYQETQY
>TRBV2
ASKGIQSYEQY
>TRBV5-4
ASSLGPKGGTGELF
>TRBV2
ASSLGGNEQF
>TRBV9
ASSVARGGRDYNEQF
>TRBV28
ASRAIIRGYNEQF
>TRBV6-4
ASSTGTENTEAF